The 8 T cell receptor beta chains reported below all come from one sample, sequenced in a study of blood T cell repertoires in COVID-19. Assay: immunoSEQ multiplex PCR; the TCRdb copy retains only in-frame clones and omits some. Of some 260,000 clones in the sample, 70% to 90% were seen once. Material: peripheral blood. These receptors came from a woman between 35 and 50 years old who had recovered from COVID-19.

Here the CDR3 DNA reads TGTGCCAGCACCCAGGGGGATGCCGACGAGCAGTACTTC. This codes for CASTQGDADEQYF. This chain connects TRBV2 to TRBJ2-7; the match to TRBD1 covers 7 bases. This CDR3 contains 13 residues. V shed 7 bases and J 5 bases; nucleotides not matched to a gene: 8. Germline V gives CDR1 SNHLY, CDR2 FYNNEI.

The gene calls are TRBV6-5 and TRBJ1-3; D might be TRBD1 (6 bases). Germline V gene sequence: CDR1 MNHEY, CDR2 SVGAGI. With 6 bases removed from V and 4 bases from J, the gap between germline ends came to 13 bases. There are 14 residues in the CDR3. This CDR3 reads CASRRGTTGNTIYF. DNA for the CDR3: TGTGCCAGCAGGAGGGGGACCACGGGAAACACCATATATTTT.

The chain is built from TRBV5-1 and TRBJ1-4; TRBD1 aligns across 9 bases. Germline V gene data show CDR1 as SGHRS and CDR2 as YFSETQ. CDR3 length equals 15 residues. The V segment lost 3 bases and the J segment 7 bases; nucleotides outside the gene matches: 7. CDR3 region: CASSSATGGVEKLFF. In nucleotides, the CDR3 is TGCGCCAGCAGCTCCGCGACAGGGGGAGTTGAAAAACTGTTTTTT.

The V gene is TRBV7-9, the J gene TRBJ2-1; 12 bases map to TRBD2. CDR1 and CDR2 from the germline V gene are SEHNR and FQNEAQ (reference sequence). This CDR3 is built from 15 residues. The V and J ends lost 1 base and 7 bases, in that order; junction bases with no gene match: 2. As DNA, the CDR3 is TGTGCCAGCAGCTTAGGGACTAGCGGGACTAATGAGCAGTTCTTC. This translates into CASSLGTSGTNEQFF.

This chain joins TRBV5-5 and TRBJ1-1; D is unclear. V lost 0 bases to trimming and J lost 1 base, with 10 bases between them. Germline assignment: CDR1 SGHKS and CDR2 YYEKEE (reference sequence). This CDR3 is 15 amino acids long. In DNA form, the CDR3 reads TGTGCCAGCAGCTTGGAAGGCCCAGGGAACACTGAAGCTTTCTTT. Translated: CASSLEGPGNTEAFF.

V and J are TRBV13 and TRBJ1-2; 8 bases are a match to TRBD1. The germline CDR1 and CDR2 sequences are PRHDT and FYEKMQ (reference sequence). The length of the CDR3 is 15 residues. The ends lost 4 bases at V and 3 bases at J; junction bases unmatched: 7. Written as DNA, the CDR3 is TGTGCCAGCAGCTCCAGATCAGGGGGCCACTATGGCTACACCTTC. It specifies CASSSRSGGHYGYTF.

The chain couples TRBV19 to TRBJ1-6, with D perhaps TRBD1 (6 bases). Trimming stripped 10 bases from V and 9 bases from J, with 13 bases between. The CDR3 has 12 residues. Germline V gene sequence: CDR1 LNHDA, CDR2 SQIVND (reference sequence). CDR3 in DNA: TGTGCCACCAAACAGGGTCTTTCACCCCTCCACTTT. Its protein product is CATKQGLSPLHF.

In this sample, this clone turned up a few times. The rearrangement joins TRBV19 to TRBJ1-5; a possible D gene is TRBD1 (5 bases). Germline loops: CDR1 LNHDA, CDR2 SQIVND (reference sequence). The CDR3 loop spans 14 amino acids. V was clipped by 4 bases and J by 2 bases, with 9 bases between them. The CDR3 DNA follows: TGTGCCAGTAGTAGTGTAGGGGGCAATCAGCCCCAGCATTTT. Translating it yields CASSSVGGNQPQHF.